Following are 23 T cell receptor beta chains from one sample sequenced in a study of beta chain features in type 1 diabetes. Broader study findings: For Type 1 diabetes patients, all four CD4+ subsets carried TCRB CDR3s that were moderately but significantly shorter.

The sequenced template was cDNA made from the entire isolated RNA. Only in-frame clones appear in the TCRdb table, and some are missing; sequencing was by immunoSEQ multiplex PCR. The table has about 340,000 clones, around 9.7% seen once; the top ten hold 0.9% to 1.1%. Antigens of these TCRs are unknown. Sequencing was performed on central memory CD4+ T cells from blood. These receptors all come from a man aged 25 to 45 with type 1 diabetes.

At least ten counts were recorded for this clone. The chain has TRBV5-1 and TRBJ2-1; 8 nucleotides agree with TRBD2. Germline CDR1 and CDR2: SGHRS and YFSETQ. The CDR3 is made up of 15 amino acids. Germline trimming cut 3 bases from V and 7 bases from J; bases unmatched to any gene: 9. The CDR3: CASSSAAGEGNEQFF. The CDR3, as DNA: TGCGCCAGCAGCTCGGCAGCGGGAGAGGGGAATGAGCAGTTCTTC.

The sample holds a few counts of this clone. This chain uses TRBV7-2 with TRBJ1-3, with D possibly TRBD1 on 6 matching bases. This CDR3 contains 15 residues. CDR1 and CDR2 (germline): SGHTA, FQGNSA. Trimming left V 0 bases short and J 8 bases short, with 14 bases between. The DNA of the CDR3 is TGTGCCAGCAGCTTAGCCTGGGCAGGGGAAGACACCATATATTTT. Translating gives CASSLAWAGEDTIYF. Variable domain in full (rest from reference TRBV7-2 and TRBJ1-3): GAGVSQSPSNKVTEKGKDVELRCDPISGHTALYWYRQSLGQGLEFLIYFQGNSAPDKSGLPSDRFSAERTGGSVSTLTIQRTQQEDSAVYLCASSLAWAGEDTIYFGEGSWLTVV.

This clone was counted only a few times. The chain joins TRBV28 to TRBJ2-3; D assignment may be TRBD1 or TRBD2 (5 bases each). Per the germline V gene, CDR1 is MDHEN and CDR2 is SYDVKM. With 7 bases removed from V and 3 bases from J, the gap between germline ends came to 8 bases. This CDR3 has 12 amino acids. The CDR3 is CASTGGTDTQYF. The CDR3 bases are TGTGCCAGCACTGGGGGTACAGATACGCAGTATTTT. Complete variable domain (other parts from reference TRBV28 and TRBJ2-3): DVKVTQSSRYLVKRTGEKVFLECVQDMDHENMFWYRQDPGLGLRLIYFSYDVKMKEKGDIPEGYSVSREKKERFSLILESASTNQTSMYLCASTGGTDTQYFGPGTRLTVL.

The chain has TRBV7-2 and TRBJ2-7; tentatively, D is TRBD1 (6 bases). The CDR3 extends over 12 amino acids. V was cut by 4 bases and J by 5 bases, with 9 bases left in between. CDR1 SGHTA and CDR2 FQGNSA come from the germline V gene. CDR3: CASSSDSNEQYF. CDR3 sequence (DNA): TGTGCCAGCAGCTCGGACAGCAACGAGCAGTACTTC.

The chain combines TRBV4-3 with TRBJ2-3; 7 bases line up with TRBD1. V gave up 1 base and J gave up 4 bases; unmatched junction bases: 8. From germline, CDR1 is LGHNA and CDR2 YSLEER. There are 16 residues in the CDR3. As DNA, the CDR3 is TGCGCCAGCAGCCAAGTACCCCAGGGGGTGGCAGATACGCAGTATTTT. Translated: CASSQVPQGVADTQYF.

This clone was picked up a small number of times. The gene calls are TRBV2 and TRBJ2-2; perhaps TRBD2 as D (6 bases). Trimming pared 3 bases from V and 4 bases from J, leaving 18 bases between. This CDR3 has 17 residues. Germline V lookup: CDR1 SNHLY, CDR2 FYNNEI. In DNA, the CDR3 is TGTGCCAGCAGTGAGCCGGGACTGGGGGTTGGCACCGGGGAGCTGTTTTTT. Translation: CASSEPGLGVGTGELFF.

This clone has only a few counts. The gene calls are TRBV5-1 and TRBJ2-7; D is undetermined. Per germline, CDR1 SGHRS and CDR2 YFSETQ. With 1 base removed from V and 2 bases from J, the gap between germline ends came to 10 bases. The CDR3 length is 14 residues. The CDR3 DNA reads as TGCGCCAGCAGCTTGATTTCAGGAGCCTACGAGCAGTACTTC. Translated, it gives CASSLISGAYEQYF.

The CDR3 DNA reads TGTGCCAGCAGCTTAGTCGGGACAGGCCTCTACAATGAGCAGTTCTTC. Translation: CASSLVGTGLYNEQFF. This chain connects TRBV7-2 to TRBJ2-1, with 8 bases identical to TRBD1. There are 16 residues in the CDR3. J lost 3 bases, V lost 1 base, and 5 bases had no gene match. Looked up from germline, CDR1 is SGHTA and CDR2 is FQGNSA.

The genes are TRBV10-1 and TRBJ2-1, with a weak D call TRBD1 (6 bases). The V gene lost 3 bases and the J gene lost 0 bases, with 12 bases spanning the gap. CDR1 and CDR2 from the germline V gene are WNHNN and SYGVQD (reference sequence). This CDR3 region has 16 residues. Here the CDR3 DNA reads TGCGCCAGCAGTGACCAGGGGCTCGACTCCTACAATGAGCAGTTCTTC. The encoded protein is CASSDQGLDSYNEQFF.

This clone was seen only a few times. The chain carries TRBV10-3 and TRBJ2-7, with D perhaps TRBD1 (6 bases). In germline, CDR1 is ENHRY, CDR2 SYGVKD. This CDR3 is 15 amino acids long. V was clipped by 9 bases and J by 0 bases, with 18 bases between them. CDR3 coding DNA: TGTGCCATTAGCCCAGGGCAGGGGAACTCCTACGAGCAGTACTTC. Translating gives CAISPGQGNSYEQYF.

This clone was observed a handful of times. The rearrangement uses TRBV9 and TRBJ2-2, with 9 positions matching TRBD1. The CDR3 is made up of 13 amino acids. In germline, CDR1 is SGDLS, CDR2 YYNGEE. V shed 5 bases, J shed 7 bases, and the junction held 3 bases outside the gene matches. CDR3 bases: TGTGCCAGCAGTACAGGGGGCTACGGGGAGCTGTTTTTT. It encodes CASSTGGYGELFF.

This clone appeared a few times. This chain's CDR3 is CASSIGQSSNQPQHF. The CDR3 DNA sequence: TGTGCCAGTAGTATAGGGCAGTCTAGCAATCAGCCCCAGCATTTT. The chain is built from TRBV19 and TRBJ1-5, with no clear D. Germline V lookup: CDR1 LNHDA, CDR2 SQIVND (reference sequence). The CDR3 contains 15 residues. V lost 1 base to trimming and J lost 0 bases, with 7 bases between them. Complete variable domain (other parts from reference TRBV19 and TRBJ1-5): DGGITQSPKYLFRKEGQNVTLSCEQNLNHDAMYWYRQDPGQGLRLIYYSQIVNDFQKGDIAEGYSVSREKKESFPLTVTSAQKNPTAFYLCASSIGQSSNQPQHFGDGTRLSIL.

This clone was detected only a few times. The chain uses TRBV7-9 and TRBJ1-1, with a possible D match to TRBD1 (6 bases). Deletions cut 1 base from V and 8 bases from J, with 11 bases between. The length of the CDR3 is 13 residues. Germline V gives CDR1 SEHNR, CDR2 FQNEAQ (reference sequence). The CDR3 DNA sequence: TGTGCCAGCAGCTTAGTGGGGACAACGGAAGCTTTCTTT. It yields the protein CASSLVGTTEAFF.

The chain carries TRBV6-5 and TRBJ2-6, with TRBD1 matching 7 bases. This CDR3 contains 15 residues. Germline V CDR1 and CDR2: MNHEY, SVGAGI. Trimming took 6 bases from V and 1 from J; bases not matched to a gene: 3. The CDR3 region has the DNA TGTGCCAGCAGACGACAGGGTTCTGGGGCCAACGTCCTGACTTTC. This encodes CASRRQGSGANVLTF.

The chain has TRBV15 and TRBJ1-4; D ambiguous. Germline V gene sequence: CDR1 LNHNV, CDR2 YYDKDF (reference sequence). CDR3 size: 15 residues. Trimming pared 1 base from V and 6 bases from J, leaving 12 bases between. The CDR3 DNA is TGTGCCACCAGCAGAGTTGGGCGGCCATATGAAAAACTGTTTTTT. Translation: CATSRVGRPYEKLFF.

V is TRBV5-5 and J is TRBJ2-6; 9 bases are shared with TRBD1. CDR1 SGHKS and CDR2 YYEKEE come from the germline V gene (reference sequence). V gave up 2 bases and J gave up 1 base; unmatched junction bases: 1. This CDR3 region has 16 residues. The CDR3 region is CASSLQGASGANVLTF. CDR3 DNA: TGTGCCAGCAGCTTACAGGGGGCGTCTGGGGCCAACGTCCTGACTTTC.

This clone was counted between two and nine times. J is TRBJ1-6 and V is TRBV28; 8 bases are a match to TRBD1. Germline assignment: CDR1 MDHEN and CDR2 SYDVKM. The CDR3 is made up of 16 amino acids. Germline trimming cut 5 bases from V and 10 bases from J; bases unmatched to any gene: 13. The CDR3 is CASSLTEDRAKSPLHF. CDR3 DNA: TGTGCCAGCAGTCTCACCGAGGACAGGGCGAAGTCACCCCTCCACTTT.

The sample holds a few counts of this clone. J is TRBJ1-2 and V is TRBV18, with 10 bases identical to TRBD1. Per the germline V gene, CDR1 is KGHSH and CDR2 is LQKENI. After removal of 3 bases from V and 7 bases from J, the junction contained 11 bases not matched to a gene. This CDR3 comprises 16 residues. The chain's CDR3 is CASSPTGQGVVGGYTF. In nucleotides, the CDR3 is TGTGCCAGCTCACCTACTGGACAGGGGGTTGTTGGTGGCTACACCTTC.

This clone appeared a few times. This chain connects TRBV2 to TRBJ1-5; 10 bases match TRBD1. The CDR3 spans 14 residues. The V segment lost 6 bases and the J segment 6 bases; nucleotides outside the gene matches: 5. Germline V CDR1 and CDR2: SNHLY, FYNNEI. The CDR3 DNA follows: TGTGCCAGCAGAGGACAGGGGGAAGGTCAGCCCCAGCATTTT. It specifies CASRGQGEGQPQHF.

The V gene is TRBV6-1, the J gene TRBJ2-5; 9 bases align to TRBD1. The junction had 9 bases not matched to a gene; V was cut back by 5 bases and J by 5 bases. Per the germline V gene, CDR1 is MNHNS and CDR2 is SASEGT. This CDR3 has 15 amino acids. The CDR3 DNA reads TGTGCCAGCAGTCCACAACAGGGGGCTCGGGAGACCCAGTACTTC. Its protein product is CASSPQQGARETQYF.

This clone turned up a few times. The chain couples TRBV15 to TRBJ1-4; D is unclear. There are 16 residues in the CDR3. Trimming shortened V by 0 bases and J by 8 bases, and 16 bases separated the two germline ends. Germline values: CDR1 LNHNV, CDR2 YYDKDF (reference sequence). The CDR3 reads CATSRDDTSLGEKLFF. In DNA form, the CDR3 reads TGTGCCACCAGCAGAGATGACACCTCCTTGGGGGAAAAACTGTTTTTT.

The V and J genes are TRBV5-1 and TRBJ2-1; 7 nucleotides agree with TRBD1. V trimming: 4 bases; J trimming: 7 bases; junction bases outside the gene matches: 11. Germline V gene sequence: CDR1 SGHRS, CDR2 YFSETQ. This CDR3 region has 15 residues. The CDR3 loop is CASSLGQVIGNEQFF. In nucleotides, the CDR3 is TGCGCCAGCAGCCTCGGACAGGTCATAGGGAATGAGCAGTTCTTC.

V and J are TRBV5-1 and TRBJ2-3; D is undetermined. V was cut by 4 bases and J by 4 bases, with 7 bases left in between. This CDR3 has 12 residues. Germline-derived CDR1 and CDR2 are SGHRS and YFSETQ. CDR3: CASSQSPDTQYF. CDR3 sequence (DNA): TGCGCCAGCAGCCAAAGTCCAGATACGCAGTATTTT.